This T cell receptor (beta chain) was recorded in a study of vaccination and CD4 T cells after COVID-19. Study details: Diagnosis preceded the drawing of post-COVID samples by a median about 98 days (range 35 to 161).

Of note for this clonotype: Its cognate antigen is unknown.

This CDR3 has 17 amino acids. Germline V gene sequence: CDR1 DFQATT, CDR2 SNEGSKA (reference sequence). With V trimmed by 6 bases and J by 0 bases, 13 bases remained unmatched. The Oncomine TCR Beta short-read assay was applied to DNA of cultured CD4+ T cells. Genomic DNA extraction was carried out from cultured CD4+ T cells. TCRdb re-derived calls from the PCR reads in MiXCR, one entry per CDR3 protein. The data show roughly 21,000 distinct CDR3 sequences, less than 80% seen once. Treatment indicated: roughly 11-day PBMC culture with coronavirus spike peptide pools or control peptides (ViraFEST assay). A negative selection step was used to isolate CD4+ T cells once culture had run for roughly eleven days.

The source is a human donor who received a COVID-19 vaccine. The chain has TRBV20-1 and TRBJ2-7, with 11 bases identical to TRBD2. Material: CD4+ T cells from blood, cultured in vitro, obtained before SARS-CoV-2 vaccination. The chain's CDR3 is CSAPMTSGVPSSYEQYF. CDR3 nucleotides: TGCAGTGCGCCGATGACTAGCGGGGTTCCCAGCTCCTACGAGCAGTACTTC.